One sample yielded the 30 T cell receptor beta chains listed below, sequenced in a study of radiation and T cells in renal cell carcinoma. Measured with immunoSEQ multiplex PCR; TCRdb has only the in-frame clones, and not every one. Among under 200,000 clones listed, around 90% were seen once. As to time point: blood 4 weeks post-SBRT, at nephrectomy. Treatment: 15 Gy SBRT to primary tumor, nephrectomy 4 weeks later. The specimen comprised blood, sampled from a patient whose treatment included radiotherapy and nephrectomy. These receptors all stem from a woman aged 45-60 years with renal cell carcinoma.

This chain connects TRBV6-6 to TRBJ1-2; TRBD1 is a possible D gene (5 bases). Trimming shortened V by 3 bases and J by 5 bases, and 10 bases separated the two germline ends. CDR1 and CDR2 from the germline V gene are MNHNY and SVGAGI (reference sequence). The CDR3 covers 13 residues. CDR3 amino acids: CASSYSTVYGYTF. The CDR3, as DNA: TGTGCCAGCAGTTATTCGACAGTTTATGGCTACACCTTC.

In regard to this clone: The sample carries other DNA sequences with the same CDR3. V is TRBV9 and J is TRBJ1-2; perhaps TRBD1 as D (5 bases). The germline V gene encodes CDR1 SGDLS and CDR2 YYNGEE. This CDR3 is 13 amino acids long. Between the trimmed V and J ends, which lost 0 bases and 3 bases, there was a span of 6 bases. The CDR3 coding sequence is TGTGCCAGCAGCGTAGGAGGGGACTATGGCTACACCTTC. Residues: CASSVGGDYGYTF.

V gene TRBV5-5 combines with J gene TRBJ2-1; 8 nucleotides agree with TRBD1. With V trimmed by 4 bases and J by 8 bases, 2 bases remained unmatched. CDR1 SGHKS and CDR2 YYEKEE come from the germline V gene (reference sequence). CDR3 length: 12 residues. The CDR3 loop reads CASSQGADEQFF. The CDR3 nucleotides read TGTGCCAGCAGCCAGGGGGCCGATGAGCAGTTCTTC. Full variable domain (remainder filled in from reference TRBV5-5 and TRBJ2-1): DAGVTQSPTHLIKTRGQQVTLRCSPISGHKSVSWYQQVLGQGPQFIFQYYEKEERGRGNFPDRFSARQFPNYSSELNVNALLLGDSALYLCASSQGADEQFFGPGTRLTVL.

Points on this clone: Other DNA variants within this sample encode the same CDR3. This rearrangement joins TRBV5-1 to TRBJ2-7; possible D gene TRBD1, 5 bases. The germline V gene has CDR1 SGHRS and CDR2 YFSETQ. CDR3 size: 13 residues. V lost 0 bases, J lost 1 base, and 5 bases lay in between. Here the CDR3 reads CASSLAGSYEQYF. In nucleotides, the CDR3 is TGCGCCAGCAGCTTGGCAGGGTCCTACGAGCAGTACTTC.

Remarks on this clone: At the DNA level, this CDR3 is encoded by other sequences in the same sample as well. The chain joins TRBV6-1 to TRBJ1-4, with D perhaps matching TRBD1 (5 bases). V was cut by 3 bases and J by 3 bases, with 8 bases left in between. The CDR3 totals 14 residues. Germline V lookup: CDR1 MNHNS, CDR2 SASEGT. CDR3 sequence reads: CASSEGPANEKLFF. In nucleotides, the CDR3 is TGTGCCAGCAGTGAGGGGCCCGCTAATGAAAAACTGTTTTTT.

J is TRBJ2-7 and V is TRBV27; D is perhaps TRBD1 or TRBD2 (5 bases each). The CDR3 runs 14 residues. The germline V gene has CDR1 MNHEY and CDR2 SMNVEV (reference sequence). Trimming removed 6 bases at V and 5 bases at J, with 17 bases between. The CDR3 nucleotides are TGTGCCAGCAGCCGGAAGCCAGGGCGGGACGAGCAGTACTTC. It encodes CASSRKPGRDEQYF.

The rearrangement joins TRBV4-1 to TRBJ2-1; 9 bases are a match to TRBD2. Germline CDR1 and CDR2: MGHRA and YSYEKL. The CDR3 is 15 residues long. Trimming at V came to 4 bases and at J to 3 bases, leaving 4 bases not matched to a gene. CDR3 nucleotide sequence: TGCGCCAGCAGCCTCGGGACTAGCAGCTACAATGAGCAGTTCTTC. Its translation: CASSLGTSSYNEQFF.

The chain employs TRBV2 and TRBJ1-3; 8 bases agree with TRBD1. Germline CDR1 and CDR2: SNHLY and FYNNEI. The CDR3 spans 15 residues. Trimming removed 7 bases from V and 1 base from J; junction bases left unmatched: 6. This chain's CDR3 is CASTRDRLSGNTIYF. CDR3 bases: TGTGCCAGCACCCGGGACAGGCTATCTGGAAACACCATATATTTT.

This sequence joins TRBV9 and TRBJ1-4, with 7 bases that match TRBD1. Trimming took 3 bases from V and 8 from J; bases not matched to a gene: 10. The germline V gene encodes CDR1 SGDLS and CDR2 YYNGEE. CDR3 size: 15 residues. This CDR3 is CASSALTGRREKLFF. The DNA for the CDR3 is TGTGCCAGCAGCGCCTTGACAGGGAGAAGGGAAAAACTGTTTTTT.

The count of this clone is one. The chain is built from TRBV19 and TRBJ2-1, with 10 bases lining up with TRBD1. CDR1 and CDR2 (germline): LNHDA, SQIVND (reference sequence). This CDR3 is 15 amino acids long. V shed 2 bases and J 9 bases; nucleotides not matched to a gene: 7. The CDR3 here is CASSIRTGGSSEQFF. The CDR3 DNA reads as TGTGCCAGTAGTATAAGGACAGGGGGATCAAGTGAGCAGTTCTTC.

The gene calls are TRBV19 and TRBJ1-4, with a possible D match to TRBD1 (6 bases). Between the trimmed V and J ends, which lost 0 bases and 5 bases, there was a span of 10 bases. This CDR3 region has 15 residues. The germline CDR1 and CDR2 sequences are LNHDA and SQIVND (reference sequence). In DNA form, the CDR3 reads TGTGCCAGTAGTATAGATAACAGGGAAAATGAAAAACTGTTTTTT. This translates into CASSIDNRENEKLFF.

As for this clone: One end of the junction does not line up with germline, which may come from a read error. The CDR3 nucleotides are TGTGCCAGCACCTTACAGCTCGCCTTGAACACTGAAGCTTTCTTT. Protein sequence: CASTLQLALNTEAFF. This chain links TRBV7-2 with TRBJ1-1; D gene ambiguous. This CDR3 contains 15 residues. Germline V gene data show CDR1 as SGHTA and CDR2 as FQGNSA.

This chain uses TRBV5-5 with TRBJ1-2; 7 bases line up with TRBD1. From germline, CDR1 is SGHKS and CDR2 YYEKEE (reference sequence). The J segment lost 7 bases and the V segment lost 2 bases, leaving 5 bases of the junction unmatched. This CDR3 is 13 amino acids long. The CDR3 DNA sequence: TGTGCCAGCAGCTTTGGGACAGTGGGTGGCTACACCTTC. Translation gives CASSFGTVGGYTF.

V and J are TRBV6-5 and TRBJ1-1; 10 positions match TRBD1. The CDR3 is 14 residues long. Germline CDR1 MNHEY, CDR2 SVGAGI. Trimming removed 5 bases from V and 4 bases from J; junction bases left unmatched: 4. The CDR3 region has the DNA TGTGCCAGCAGTCGGACAGGGGGACGCACTGAAGCTTTCTTT. Protein: CASSRTGGRTEAFF.

This clone was seen once. The sample has other DNA sequences that encode this CDR3 too. The CDR3 sequence: CASSLAGAQNTEAFF. CDR3 DNA sequence: TGCGCCAGCAGCTTGGCCGGGGCGCAGAACACTGAAGCTTTCTTT. The chain is built from TRBV5-1 and TRBJ1-1, with a tentative D call TRBD1 (5 bases). Trimming cost V 0 bases and J 1 base, with 10 bases left between them. This CDR3 comprises 15 residues. Germline lookup yields CDR1 SGHRS and CDR2 YFSETQ.

The chain links TRBV10-3 to TRBJ1-1; D ambiguous. CDR3 size: 14 residues. Trimming removed 0 bases from V and 3 bases from J, with 8 bases in between. The germline V gene encodes CDR1 ENHRY and CDR2 SYGVKD. The CDR3 region has the DNA TGTGCCATCAGTGAGTCCCCCGGGGACACTGAAGCTTTCTTT. Its protein product is CAISESPGDTEAFF.

The chain recombines TRBV19 with TRBJ2-7; a weak D match, TRBD1 (6 bases). The germline CDR1 and CDR2 sequences are LNHDA and SQIVND (reference sequence). The CDR3 length is 14 residues. V was clipped by 8 bases and J by 0 bases, with 14 bases between them. In DNA form, the CDR3 reads TGTGCCAGTTCCGGGCAGGGGAGCTCCTACGAGCAGTACTTC. Amino acids: CASSGQGSSYEQYF.

This clone was recorded once. The genes are TRBV5-4 and TRBJ2-7; a possible D gene is TRBD1 (5 bases). The CDR3 is made up of 13 amino acids. V lost 0 bases, J lost 4 bases, and 8 bases lay in between. Germline CDR1 and CDR2: SGHNT and YYREEE (reference sequence). This CDR3 reads CASSLGTTYEQYF. In DNA form, the CDR3 reads TGTGCCAGCAGCTTGGGGACAACGTACGAGCAGTACTTC. Complete variable domain (other parts from reference TRBV5-4 and TRBJ2-7): ETGVTQSPTHLIKTRGQQVTLRCSSQSGHNTVSWYQQALGQGPQFIFQYYREEENGRGNFPPRFSGLQFPNYSSELNVNALELDDSALYLCASSLGTTYEQYFGPGTRLTVT.

With regard to this clone: Germline and junction disagree at one end, which may indicate a read error. This chain uses TRBV7-8 with TRBJ1-3, with D uncertain. This CDR3 is built from 14 residues. Per the germline V gene, CDR1 is SGHVS and CDR2 is FQNEAQ. CDR3 in DNA: TGTGCCAGCAGTCCTGGGCTCGCTGGGAACACCATATATTTT. This gives the protein CASSPGLAGNTIYF.

The CDR3 sequence: CASSLVRWRGGDSDRNEQFF. DNA of the CDR3: TGTGCCAGCAGCTTAGTTCGTTGGCGGGGGGGCGACTCAGATCGGAATGAGCAGTTCTTC. The chain has TRBV7-8 and TRBJ2-1; 9 positions agree with TRBD2. The CDR3 is 20 amino acids. Per the germline V gene, CDR1 is SGHVS and CDR2 is FQNEAQ. V was clipped by 1 base and J by 7 bases; unmatched bases: 20.

The chain carries TRBV5-6 and TRBJ1-1, with 9 bases lining up with TRBD1. Trimming removed 5 bases from V and 6 bases from J; junction bases left unmatched: 11. This CDR3 contains 15 residues. CDR1 is SGHDT, CDR2 YYEEEE, per germline. The CDR3 spells CASSYLGTGFAEAFF. Written as DNA, the CDR3 is TGTGCCAGCAGTTACCTCGGGACAGGGTTTGCTGAAGCTTTCTTT.

This CDR3 reads CASSLEENTEAFF. The CDR3 DNA follows: TGTGCCAGCAGCTTGGAAGAGAACACTGAAGCTTTCTTT. This chain uses TRBV11-3 with TRBJ1-1; D is undetermined. The V gene lost 3 bases and the J gene lost 1 base, with 6 bases spanning the gap. The length of the CDR3 is 13 residues. Per germline, CDR1 SGHNT and CDR2 YENEEA.

The chain links TRBV6-1 to TRBJ1-5; D might be TRBD1 (6 bases). V was cut by 6 bases and J by 4 bases, with 13 bases left in between. CDR1 MNHNS and CDR2 SASEGT come from the germline V gene. CDR3 length: 14 residues. CDR3 DNA: TGTGCCAGCAGACGACAGGTTTCAAATCAGCCCCAGCATTTT. Translated: CASRRQVSNQPQHF.

This clone was detected once. This chain uses TRBV6-5 with TRBJ1-4; TRBD1 aligns across 9 bases. CDR3 length: 16 residues. J gave up 8 bases and V 2 bases, and 9 bases lay outside the gene matches. Germline-derived CDR1 and CDR2 are MNHEY and SVGAGI. CDR3 region: CASSYALTGGMEKLFF. The CDR3 DNA reads TGTGCCAGCAGTTACGCTCTTACAGGGGGCATGGAAAAACTGTTTTTT.

The gene calls are TRBV5-1 and TRBJ2-3, with D perhaps matching TRBD1 or TRBD2 (6 bases each). Per the germline V gene, CDR1 is SGHRS and CDR2 is YFSETQ. V was pared by 7 bases and J by 2 bases, with 17 bases between. The CDR3 contains 15 residues. CDR3 nucleotide sequence: TGCGCCAGCCAGGAAGGGGGGCAACCCACAGATACGCAGTATTTT. Translating gives CASQEGGQPTDTQYF.

Here the CDR3 reads CASSELDRAGNTIYF. CDR3 nucleotide sequence: TGTGCCAGCAGTGAATTGGACAGGGCTGGAAACACCATATATTTT. The chain carries TRBV2 and TRBJ1-3; 8 bases agree with TRBD1. The V gene end was trimmed by 2 bases and the J gene end by 2 bases; junction bases not matched to a gene: 2. The CDR3 is made up of 15 amino acids. Germline V gene lookup returns CDR1 SNHLY and CDR2 FYNNEI.

V is TRBV4-1 and J is TRBJ1-4; D unclear. The V end was cut by 4 bases, the J end by 6 bases, with 12 bases between. Germline lookup yields CDR1 MGHRA and CDR2 YSYEKL. This CDR3 comprises 14 residues. The CDR3 DNA is TGCGCCAGCAGCCGAGCGCAGGACTATGAAAAACTGTTTTTT. It translates to CASSRAQDYEKLFF.

V and J are TRBV28 and TRBJ1-1; D may be TRBD1 (5 bases). V was clipped by 5 bases and J by 1 base, with 17 bases between them. Germline V gives CDR1 MDHEN, CDR2 SYDVKM. This CDR3 region has 16 residues. DNA for the CDR3: TGTGCCAGCAGTCGGCAACCGGGACGGGAGAACACTGAAGCTTTCTTT. Its protein product is CASSRQPGRENTEAFF.

The J gene is TRBJ1-6, the V gene TRBV7-2; 7 positions agree with TRBD1. The CDR3 runs to 13 residues. V was clipped by 4 bases and J by 10 bases; unmatched bases: 4. The germline gives CDR1 SGHTA, CDR2 FQGNSA. CDR3 residues: CASSYGQVSPLHF. Here the CDR3 DNA reads TGTGCCAGCAGCTATGGACAGGTATCACCCCTCCACTTT. Full variable domain (outside the CDR3, taken from reference TRBV7-2 and TRBJ1-6): GAGVSQSPSNKVTEKGKDVELRCDPISGHTALYWYRQSLGQGLEFLIYFQGNSAPDKSGLPSDRFSAERTGGSVSTLTIQRTQQEDSAVYLCASSYGQVSPLHFGNGTRLTVT.

This chain connects TRBV5-6 to TRBJ2-5, with D unresolved. CDR1 is SGHDT, CDR2 YYEEEE, per germline. The V and J ends lost 3 bases and 1 base respectively, with 10 bases between them. The CDR3 length is 14 residues. The CDR3 coding sequence is TGTGCCAGCAGCTCGTGGAACATCCAAGAGACCCAGTACTTC. This sequence encodes CASSSWNIQETQYF.